The 29 T cell receptor beta chains below come from one sample, sequenced in a study of cytomegalovirus exposure and HLA in healthy donors. Amplification used 60 Vbeta primers and 13 Jbeta primers. Generated by immunoSEQ multiplex PCR, the TCRdb table keeps only in-frame clones and is missing some. The sample yields 200,000 or so clones, approximately 70% seen once. The sample was PBMCs. All receptors derive from a man aged 35-49 years in good health and CMV-seropositive.

The CDR3 region has the DNA TGTGCCAGCAGCTTATATCAGCAGACAGGCACAGATACGCAGTATTTT. Translating it yields CASSLYQQTGTDTQYF. V is TRBV7-2 and J is TRBJ2-3; TRBD1 is a possible D gene (5 bases). Germline CDR1 reads SGHTA; CDR2 reads FQGNSA. CDR3 length: 16 residues. V was pared by 2 bases and J by 1 base, with 13 bases between.

The rearrangement links TRBV18 to TRBJ1-1; D is undetermined. Germline loops: CDR1 KGHSH, CDR2 LQKENI. The V end lost 3 bases, the J end lost 1 base, and 12 bases lay between the germline ends. The CDR3 sequence is 15 residues long. CDR3 DNA: TGTGCCAGCTCACCCCTCCTTCTTAAGAACACTGAAGCTTTCTTT. This translates into CASSPLLLKNTEAFF.

The chain joins TRBV11-3 to TRBJ1-1; D gene uncertain. Per the germline V gene, CDR1 is SGHNT and CDR2 is YENEEA. The CDR3 loop spans 13 amino acids. Trimming shortened V by 2 bases and J by 3 bases, and 7 bases separated the two germline ends. DNA of the CDR3: TGTGCCAGCAGCTTAAGTGGCTACACTGAAGCTTTCTTT. It yields the protein CASSLSGYTEAFF. Complete variable domain (other parts from reference TRBV11-3 and TRBJ1-1): EAGVVQSPRYKIIEKKQPVAFWCNPISGHNTLYWYLQNLGQGPELLIRYENEEAVDDSQLPKDRFSAERLKGVDSTLKIQPAELGDSAVYLCASSLSGYTEAFFGQGTRLTVV.

The genes are TRBV15 and TRBJ1-5; D remains ambiguous. The CDR3 is 15 residues long. V dropped 0 bases and J dropped 0 bases, with 6 bases sitting between them. Germline lookup yields CDR1 LNHNV and CDR2 YYDKDF (reference sequence). The chain's CDR3 is CATSRERYSNQPQHF. The CDR3 nucleotides are TGTGCCACCAGCAGAGAGCGTTATAGCAATCAGCCCCAGCATTTT.

The chain links TRBV19 to TRBJ1-5, with 9 bases identical to TRBD1. The CDR3 has 15 amino acids. Germline assignment: CDR1 LNHDA and CDR2 SQIVND (reference sequence). V was pared by 5 bases and J by 5 bases, with 7 bases of the junction left unmatched. For the CDR3, the DNA is TGTGCCAGTAGTGTCCGGGACAGGGACGATCAGCCCCAGCATTTT. Protein: CASSVRDRDDQPQHF.

The rearrangement joins TRBV21-1 to TRBJ1-5; the D call TRBD1 from the table was never checked on the DNA. TRBV21-1 is shown as a pseudogene. CDR3 length equals 18 residues. As DNA, the CDR3 is TGTGCCAGCAGCAACGACAGGGTAAAACTCCATAGCAATCAGCCCCAGCATTTT. This codes for CASSNDRVKLHSNQPQHF.

This chain uses TRBV19 with TRBJ1-2, with 9 nucleotides matching TRBD1. CDR3 size: 14 residues. Losses at the gene ends were 4 bases for V and 7 bases for J; bases not matched to a gene: 7. Germline V lookup: CDR1 LNHDA, CDR2 SQIVND (reference sequence). The CDR3 reads CASSTRTGAGGYTF. The CDR3 DNA reads TGTGCCAGTAGTACCCGGACAGGGGCGGGTGGCTACACCTTC.

The gene calls are TRBV6-5 and TRBJ1-1, with 11 bases matching TRBD1. V trimming: 5 bases; J trimming: 10 bases; junction bases outside the gene matches: 6. Germline CDR1 is MNHEY and CDR2 is SVGAGI. CDR3 length: 13 amino acids. CDR3 nucleotides: TGTGCCAGCAGTGTACCCGGGACAGGGGGAGCTTTCTTT. Protein product: CASSVPGTGGAFF.

In the case of this clone: Other DNA sequences within the sample encode an identical CDR3. The chain combines TRBV27 with TRBJ1-5; maybe TRBD1 (5 bases). This CDR3 region has 14 residues. Germline loops: CDR1 MNHEY, CDR2 SMNVEV (reference sequence). V was cut by 3 bases and J by 7 bases, with 13 bases left in between. The CDR3 loop reads CASSLSGAPQPQHF. CDR3 coding DNA: TGTGCCAGCAGTTTGAGTGGGGCTCCCCAGCCCCAGCATTTT.

The chain is built from TRBV6-5 and TRBJ1-1; tentatively, D is TRBD1 (5 bases). Looked up from germline, CDR1 is MNHEY and CDR2 is SVGAGI. This CDR3 is 14 amino acids long. Trimming took off 6 bases at V and 5 bases at J, with 16 bases between the two ends. The CDR3 nucleotides read TGTGCCAGCAGGAACGGGGGGATCGAGACTGAAGCTTTCTTT. Amino acid sequence: CASRNGGIETEAFF.

This rearrangement joins TRBV11-2 to TRBJ2-7; TRBD1 matches 9 bases. The V gene's germline CDR1 is SGHAT and CDR2 FQNNGV. This CDR3 has 13 residues. V lost 5 bases and J lost 3; bases outside the gene matches: 2. DNA for the CDR3: TGTGCCAGCAGCGCGGGACAGGGCTACGAGCAGTACTTC. Protein product: CASSAGQGYEQYF.

The V and J genes are TRBV5-6 and TRBJ1-6; perhaps TRBD1 as D (6 bases). The length of the CDR3 is 15 residues. Germline V gene lookup returns CDR1 SGHDT and CDR2 YYEEEE. Trimming cost V 4 bases and J 3 bases, with 11 bases left between them. The CDR3 region has the DNA TGTGCCAGCAGCCTACAGGGCCTCTATAATTCACCCCTCCACTTT. This translates into CASSLQGLYNSPLHF.

This chain joins TRBV5-4 and TRBJ2-2, with 10 nucleotides matching TRBD2. The CDR3 spans 16 residues. V trimming: 3 bases; J trimming: 7 bases; junction bases outside the gene matches: 9. Germline lookup yields CDR1 SGHNT and CDR2 YYREEE (reference sequence). The CDR3 coding sequence is TGTGCCAGCAGCTCTACTAGCGGGGATTACGGCGGGGAGCTGTTTTTT. It yields the protein CASSSTSGDYGGELFF.

V usage is TRBV5-1 and J usage is TRBJ1-3, with unresolved D. The end of the DNA fits TRBJ2-2 better, so the J call may be wrong. The CDR3 sequence is 15 residues long. CDR1 is SGHRS and CDR2 is YFSETQ in the germline V gene. The DNA for the CDR3 is TGCGCCAGCAGCTTGGACAGTTCGAACACCGGGGAGCTGTTTTTT. Amino acid sequence: CASSLDSSNTGELFF.

The rearrangement uses TRBV4-1 and TRBJ2-3; TRBD2 agrees at 13 bases. Unmatched junction bases numbered 8, after V lost 3 bases and J lost 5 bases. This CDR3 contains 17 residues. Germline lookup yields CDR1 MGHRA and CDR2 YSYEKL. The DNA for the CDR3 is TGCGCCAGCAGCCAGTGGACTAGCGGGGGCAGTAGAGATACGCAGTATTTT. It encodes CASSQWTSGGSRDTQYF.

The rearrangement uses TRBV6-5 and TRBJ2-7; a weak D match, TRBD1 (5 bases). Germline lookup yields CDR1 MNHEY and CDR2 SVGAGI. V was cut by 4 bases and J by 1 base, with 14 bases left in between. The CDR3 totals 15 residues. The CDR3 is CASSSLVGASYEQYF. DNA of the CDR3: TGTGCCAGCAGTTCTCTCGTAGGGGCGTCCTACGAGCAGTACTTC.

The chain joins TRBV10-2 to TRBJ2-7, with D maybe TRBD1 (5 bases). This CDR3 has 14 residues. From germline, CDR1 is WSHSY and CDR2 SAAADI. The V gene lost 7 bases and the J gene lost 1 base, with 14 bases spanning the gap. CDR3: CASTRVQGSYEQYF. The CDR3 DNA follows: TGCGCCAGCACCCGCGTCCAGGGTTCCTACGAGCAGTACTTC.

CDR3 amino acids: CASSAQASLGNTIYF. CDR3 nucleotide sequence: TGCGCCAGCAGCGCGCAGGCATCTCTCGGAAACACCATATATTTT. The chain carries TRBV4-3 and TRBJ1-3; D is ambiguous. Germline V lookup: CDR1 LGHNA, CDR2 YSLEER. Trimming took off 5 bases at V and 4 bases at J, with 15 bases between the two ends. The CDR3 is 15 amino acids.

The chain joins TRBV4-3 to TRBJ2-1; 7 bases map to TRBD2. Per germline, CDR1 LGHNA and CDR2 YSLEER. The CDR3 runs 16 residues. Losses at the gene ends were 1 base for V and 6 bases for J; bases not matched to a gene: 9. The CDR3 is CASSQVGGALVNEQFF. DNA of the CDR3: TGCGCCAGCAGCCAAGTGGGAGGGGCCCTTGTCAATGAGCAGTTCTTC.

This rearrangement joins TRBV11-2 to TRBJ2-2; 9 nucleotides line up with TRBD1. This CDR3 has 16 amino acids. Germline V lookup: CDR1 SGHAT, CDR2 FQNNGV. V lost 5 bases and J lost 4; bases outside the gene matches: 8. As DNA, the CDR3 is TGTGCCAGCAGCAGACCGGGACAGGGAGCCACCGGGGAGCTGTTTTTT. As protein: CASSRPGQGATGELFF. Full variable domain (remainder filled in from reference TRBV11-2 and TRBJ2-2): EAGVAQSPRYKIIEKRQSVAFWCNPISGHATLYWYQQILGQGPKLLIQFQNNGVVDDSQLPKDRFSAERLKGVDSTLKIQPAKLEDSAVYLCASSRPGQGATGELFFGEGSRLTVL.

The V and J genes are TRBV7-2 and TRBJ2-7; TRBD1 matches at 9 bases. Germline lookup yields CDR1 SGHTA and CDR2 FQGNSA. V shed 5 bases and J 7 bases; nucleotides not matched to a gene: 9. The CDR3 totals 14 residues. The chain's CDR3 is CASSPQQGAGEQYF. In DNA, the CDR3 is TGTGCCAGCAGCCCCCAACAGGGGGCGGGGGAGCAGTACTTC.

J is TRBJ2-5 and V is TRBV18, with TRBD2 as a possible D gene (6 bases). V lost 3 bases and J lost 2, with 7 bases in between. The CDR3 runs to 13 residues. The V gene's germline CDR1 is KGHSH and CDR2 LQKENI. CDR3 loop: CASSPGGQETQYF. In nucleotides, the CDR3 is TGTGCCAGCTCACCGGGGGGTCAAGAGACCCAGTACTTC.

The chain joins TRBV7-8 to TRBJ1-4; 11 nucleotides line up with TRBD1. This CDR3 region has 15 residues. Unmatched junction bases numbered 8, after V lost 4 bases and J lost 10 bases. Germline lookup yields CDR1 SGHVS and CDR2 FQNEAQ. The CDR3 sequence: CASSSRDRGSGKLFF. The DNA for the CDR3 is TGTGCCAGCAGCTCCCGGGACAGGGGGTCGGGAAAACTGTTTTTT.

The chain employs TRBV4-1 and TRBJ1-5; D unclear. Germline V gene data show CDR1 as MGHRA and CDR2 as YSYEKL. This CDR3 spans 18 amino acids. Trimming cost V 3 bases and J 0 bases, with 18 bases left between them. The DNA for the CDR3 is TGCGCCAGCAGCCATTGGGAGCCGACCCTATATAGCAATCAGCCCCAGCATTTT. As protein: CASSHWEPTLYSNQPQHF.

The gene calls are TRBV5-1 and TRBJ2-5, with 15 bases that match TRBD2. Germline V gene sequence: CDR1 SGHRS, CDR2 YFSETQ. The CDR3 sequence is 17 residues long. The junction had 4 bases not matched to a gene; V was cut back by 2 bases and J by 2 bases. CDR3 loop: CASSLGLAGGRQETQYF. DNA for the CDR3: TGCGCCAGCAGCTTAGGACTAGCGGGGGGGCGTCAAGAGACCCAGTACTTC.

This clone has more than one count but fewer than ten. The genes are TRBV9 and TRBJ1-5, with D uncertain. The V gene's germline CDR1 is SGDLS and CDR2 YYNGEE. The CDR3 length is 14 residues. V gave up 0 bases and J gave up 6 bases, with 10 bases separating them. CDR3 sequence (DNA): TGTGCCAGCAGCGTAGGAGGGTTGGGTCAGCCCCAGCATTTT. Its protein is CASSVGGLGQPQHF.

The gene calls are TRBV7-2 and TRBJ2-5; TRBD2 matches 10 bases. The CDR3 has 18 amino acids. The germline V gene encodes CDR1 SGHTA and CDR2 FQGNSA. V lost 3 bases to trimming and J lost 2 bases; unmatched junction nucleotides: 12. In nucleotides, the CDR3 is TGTGCCAGCAGCTTTTCTAGCGGGGGCCTCCCCCCGCAAGAGACCCAGTACTTC. Translating gives CASSFSSGGLPPQETQYF.

This clone was seen only a few times. This sequence joins TRBV5-4 and TRBJ2-2, with D possibly being TRBD1 (6 bases). V lost 6 bases and J 0 bases, leaving 18 bases between the germline ends. The germline V gene has CDR1 SGHNT and CDR2 YYREEE (reference sequence). This CDR3 has 17 amino acids. The CDR3 DNA is TGTGCCAGCACCAAAGGGGGTCGGACCACGAACACCGGGGAGCTGTTTTTT. It is translated as CASTKGGRTTNTGELFF.

The table lists this clone with a few counts. Different DNA sequences within this sample yield the same CDR3. This sequence joins TRBV19 and TRBJ2-7, with 9 nucleotides matching TRBD1. From germline, CDR1 is LNHDA and CDR2 SQIVND (reference sequence). The trim removed 3 bases at V and 1 base at J, leaving 4 bases unmatched. This CDR3 has 15 residues. CDR3 region: CASSIAGQGSYEQYF. In DNA, the CDR3 is TGTGCCAGTAGTATTGCGGGACAGGGATCCTACGAGCAGTACTTC. Complete variable domain (other parts from reference TRBV19 and TRBJ2-7): DGGITQSPKYLFRKEGQNVTLSCEQNLNHDAMYWYRQDPGQGLRLIYYSQIVNDFQKGDIAEGYSVSREKKESFPLTVTSAQKNPTAFYLCASSIAGQGSYEQYFGPGTRLTVT.